This passage covers 5 T cell receptor beta chains from one sample sequenced in a study of cytomegalovirus exposure and HLA in healthy donors. 13 Jbeta primers and 60 Vbeta primers were used for the PCR. TCRdb keeps only in-frame clones here, not all; method: immunoSEQ multiplex PCR. Seen here are 150,000 to 200,000 clones, more than 75% observed once, and the top ten hold approximately 0.4%. Input material: PBMCs. Every receptor here comes from a male donor in good health and CMV-seropositive.

V gene TRBV15 combines with J gene TRBJ2-1, with 11 bases matching TRBD1. The germline V gene has CDR1 LNHNV and CDR2 YYDKDF (reference sequence). The CDR3 has 15 residues. J was trimmed by 7 bases and V by 3 bases; bases with no gene match: 5. The CDR3 region has the DNA TGTGCCACCAGCAGTGCGGGACAGGGGGGGAATGAGCAGTTCTTC. Amino acids: CATSSAGQGGNEQFF.

The count of this clone is one. CDR3 loop: CASSSQRGLAGELFF. The DNA for the CDR3 is TGTGCCAGCAGCTCACAAAGGGGGCTAGCCGGGGAGCTGTTTTTT. The chain carries TRBV7-9 and TRBJ2-2; 7 bases are a match to TRBD1. This CDR3 has 15 amino acids. With 4 bases clipped from V and 6 bases from J, the junction kept 8 bases outside the gene matches. Germline lookup yields CDR1 SEHNR and CDR2 FQNEAQ (reference sequence).

The chain uses TRBV6-5 and TRBJ1-3; D is unclear. In germline, CDR1 is MNHEY, CDR2 SVGAGI. There are 14 residues in the CDR3. V was cut by 5 bases and J by 2 bases, with 10 bases left in between. Written as DNA, the CDR3 is TGTGCCAGCAGTGAATCAGGCCCTGGAAACACCATATATTTT. Amino acids: CASSESGPGNTIYF.

The chain has TRBV7-8 and TRBJ2-7; 8 bases agree with TRBD2. Germline V gene sequence: CDR1 SGHVS, CDR2 FQNEAQ. The V and J ends lost 1 base and 1 base, in that order; junction bases with no gene match: 12. This CDR3 spans 18 amino acids. The CDR3 nucleotides are TGTGCCAGCAGCTTAGTGGGTCTGGATAGCGGGGTTTCCTACGAGCAGTACTTC. Protein: CASSLVGLDSGVSYEQYF.

This sequence joins TRBV7-2 and TRBJ2-5; TRBD1 aligns across 8 bases. In germline, CDR1 is SGHTA, CDR2 FQGNSA. Losses at the gene ends were 3 bases for V and 9 bases for J; bases not matched to a gene: 9. The CDR3 is made up of 14 amino acids. CDR3 region: CASSLDRVTEAQYF. CDR3 bases: TGTGCCAGCAGCTTGGACAGGGTGACTGAGGCCCAGTACTTC.